A single T cell receptor beta chain is shown here with its context. What it recognizes is unknown. The V gene lost 3 bases and the J gene lost 5 bases, with 25 bases spanning the gap. Germline V gives CDR1 GTSNPN, CDR2 SVGIG (reference sequence). The CDR3 length is 17 residues. The data are from a study of T cells in localized non-small cell lung cancer. Using immunoSEQ multiplex PCR, the repertoire was profiled, and TCRdb retains in-frame clones only, with some absent. The sample carries around 67,000 clones, 85% to 90% recorded once. Regarding the study as a whole: When the top 100 tumor clones were examined, a median around 58 of them also appeared in the adjacent lung, which was paired and uninvolved. Heterogeneity stays possible, as sequencing covered only one tumor region. In uninvolved adjacent lung, T cell clonality reached its highest value, exceeding tumor.

The source was peripheral blood, collected before any cancer treatment. The V and J genes are TRBV30 and TRBJ1-2, with D unclear. The clonotype was recovered from a woman between 40 and 69 years old with stage I lung adenocarcinoma. The CDR3 sequence is CAWSQWPGMSLRYGYTF. The DNA for the CDR3 is TGTGCCTGGAGCCAATGGCCGGGGATGAGTTTAAGGTATGGCTACACCTTC.